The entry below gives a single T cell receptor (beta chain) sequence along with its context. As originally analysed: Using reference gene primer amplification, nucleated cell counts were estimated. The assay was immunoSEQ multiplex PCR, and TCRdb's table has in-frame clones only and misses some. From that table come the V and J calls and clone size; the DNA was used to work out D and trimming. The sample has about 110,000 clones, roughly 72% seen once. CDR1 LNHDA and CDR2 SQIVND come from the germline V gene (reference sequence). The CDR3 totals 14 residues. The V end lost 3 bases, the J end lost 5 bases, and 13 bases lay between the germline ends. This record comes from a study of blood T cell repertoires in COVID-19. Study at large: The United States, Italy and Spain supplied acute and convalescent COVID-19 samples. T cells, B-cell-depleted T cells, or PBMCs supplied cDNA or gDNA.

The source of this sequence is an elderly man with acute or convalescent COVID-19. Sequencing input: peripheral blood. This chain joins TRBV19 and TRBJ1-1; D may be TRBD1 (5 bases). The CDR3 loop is CASSIRSGGTEAFF. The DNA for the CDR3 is TGTGCCAGTAGTATCCGCTCGGGGGGGACTGAAGCTTTCTTT.